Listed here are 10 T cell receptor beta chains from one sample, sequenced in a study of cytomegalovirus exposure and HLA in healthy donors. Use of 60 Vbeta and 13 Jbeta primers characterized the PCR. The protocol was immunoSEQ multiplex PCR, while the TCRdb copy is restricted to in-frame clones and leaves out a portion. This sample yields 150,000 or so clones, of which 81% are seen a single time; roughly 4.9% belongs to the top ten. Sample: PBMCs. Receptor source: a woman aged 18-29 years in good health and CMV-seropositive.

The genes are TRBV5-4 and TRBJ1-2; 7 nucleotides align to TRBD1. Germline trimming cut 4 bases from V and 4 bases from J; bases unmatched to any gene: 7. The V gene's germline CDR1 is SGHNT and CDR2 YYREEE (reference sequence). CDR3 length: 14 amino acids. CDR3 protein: CASSQDRTGYGYTF. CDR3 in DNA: TGTGCCAGCAGCCAAGATAGGACAGGCTATGGCTACACCTTC.

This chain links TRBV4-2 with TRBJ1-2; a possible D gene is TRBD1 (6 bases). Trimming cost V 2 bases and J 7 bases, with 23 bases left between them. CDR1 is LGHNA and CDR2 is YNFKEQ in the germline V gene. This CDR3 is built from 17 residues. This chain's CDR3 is CASSQPIASRGTAGYTF. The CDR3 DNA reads TGTGCCAGCAGCCAACCTATCGCTTCTAGGGGGACGGCTGGCTACACCTTC.

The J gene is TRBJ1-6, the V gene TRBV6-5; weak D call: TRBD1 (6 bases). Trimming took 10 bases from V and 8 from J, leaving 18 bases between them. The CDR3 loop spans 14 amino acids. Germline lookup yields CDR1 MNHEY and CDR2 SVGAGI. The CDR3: CATRRGARDSPLHF. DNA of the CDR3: TGTGCCACTCGCCGGGGGGCACGGGATTCACCCCTCCACTTT.

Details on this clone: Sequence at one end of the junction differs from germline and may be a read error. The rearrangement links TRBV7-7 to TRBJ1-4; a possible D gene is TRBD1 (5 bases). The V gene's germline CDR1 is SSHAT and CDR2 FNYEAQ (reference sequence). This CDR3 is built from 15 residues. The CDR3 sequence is CASSPRSGVGEKLFF. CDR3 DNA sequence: TGTGCTAGCAGCCCCCGTTCGGGGGTTGGTGAAAAACTGTTTTTT.

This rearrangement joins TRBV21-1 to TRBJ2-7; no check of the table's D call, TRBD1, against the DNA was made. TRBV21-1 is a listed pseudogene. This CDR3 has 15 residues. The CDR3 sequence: CASSIWGDSSYEQYF. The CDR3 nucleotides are TGTGCCAGCAGCATCTGGGGGGACAGCTCCTACGAGCAGTACTTC.

CDR3 loop: CASSFSGGPEQYF. The CDR3 DNA is TGCGCCAGCAGCTTTTCGGGGGGGCCCGAGCAGTACTTC. The rearrangement uses TRBV5-1 and TRBJ2-7; TRBD2 matches at 8 bases. The CDR3 extends over 13 amino acids. Trimming removed 2 bases from V and 6 bases from J; junction bases left unmatched: 4. Germline V lookup: CDR1 SGHRS, CDR2 YFSETQ.

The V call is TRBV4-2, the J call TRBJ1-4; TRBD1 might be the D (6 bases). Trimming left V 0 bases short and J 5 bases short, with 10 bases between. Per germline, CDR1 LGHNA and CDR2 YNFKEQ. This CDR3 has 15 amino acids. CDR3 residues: CASSQDRRGNEKLFF. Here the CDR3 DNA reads TGTGCCAGCAGCCAAGATCGCAGGGGAAATGAAAAACTGTTTTTT.

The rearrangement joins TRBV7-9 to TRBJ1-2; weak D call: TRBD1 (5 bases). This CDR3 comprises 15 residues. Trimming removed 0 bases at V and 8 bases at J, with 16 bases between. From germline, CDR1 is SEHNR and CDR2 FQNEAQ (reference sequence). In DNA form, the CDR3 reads TGTGCCAGCAGCTTAGCCGGGGGGGTTGATGAGGGCTACACCTTC. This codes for CASSLAGGVDEGYTF.

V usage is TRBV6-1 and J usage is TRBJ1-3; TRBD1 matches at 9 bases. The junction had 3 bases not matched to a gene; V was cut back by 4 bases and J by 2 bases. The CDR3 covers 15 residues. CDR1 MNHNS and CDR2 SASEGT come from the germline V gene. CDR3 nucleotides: TGTGCCAGCAGTGCTGGACAGGGGACTGGAAACACCATATATTTT. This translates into CASSAGQGTGNTIYF.

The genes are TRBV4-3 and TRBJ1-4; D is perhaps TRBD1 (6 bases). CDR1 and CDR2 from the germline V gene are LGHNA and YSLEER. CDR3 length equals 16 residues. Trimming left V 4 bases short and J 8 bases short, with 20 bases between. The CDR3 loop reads CASSLTGSPAEEKLFF. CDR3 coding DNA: TGCGCCAGCAGCCTTACAGGGAGCCCGGCGGAGGAAAAACTGTTTTTT.